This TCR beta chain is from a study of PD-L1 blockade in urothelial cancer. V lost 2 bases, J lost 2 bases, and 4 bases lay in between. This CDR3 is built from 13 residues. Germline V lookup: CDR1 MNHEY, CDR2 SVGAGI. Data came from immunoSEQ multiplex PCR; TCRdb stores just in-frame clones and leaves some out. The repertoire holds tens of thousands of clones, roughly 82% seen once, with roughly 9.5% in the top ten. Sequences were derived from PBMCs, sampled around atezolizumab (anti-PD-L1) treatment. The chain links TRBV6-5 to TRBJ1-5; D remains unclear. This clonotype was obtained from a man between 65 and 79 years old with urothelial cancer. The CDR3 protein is CASSYGRNQPQHF. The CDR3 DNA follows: TGTGCCAGCAGTTACGGGCGCAATCAGCCCCAGCATTTT.